This passage covers 15 T cell receptor beta chains from one sample sequenced in a study of blood T cell repertoires in COVID-19. Produced via immunoSEQ multiplex PCR; TCRdb's table is partial and in-frame only. The sample contains 100,000 to 150,000 clones, around 89% of which appear only once. The sequencing input was peripheral blood. The source of these receptors is a man aged 60-69 years with COVID-19, enrolled during active disease.

The genes are TRBV19 and TRBJ1-4; D remains ambiguous. The V gene lost 5 bases and the J gene lost 6 bases, with 10 bases spanning the gap. CDR1 LNHDA and CDR2 SQIVND come from the germline V gene (reference sequence). There are 13 residues in the CDR3. In DNA, the CDR3 is TGTGCCAGTAGTGTGACACGAGATGAAAAACTGTTTTTT. It codes for CASSVTRDEKLFF.

The CDR3 coding sequence is TGTGCCAGCAGCATCCGGACAGGGGCTGGAAACACCATATATTTT. It translates to CASSIRTGAGNTIYF. This chain links TRBV9 with TRBJ1-3; 9 bases align to TRBD1. V shed 4 bases and J 2 bases; nucleotides not matched to a gene: 4. From germline, CDR1 is SGDLS and CDR2 YYNGEE. The CDR3 has 15 amino acids.

The V gene is TRBV4-2, the J gene TRBJ2-3; 9 nucleotides line up with TRBD2. This CDR3 has 18 amino acids. Germline-derived CDR1 and CDR2 are LGHNA and YNFKEQ. V gave up 0 bases and J gave up 1 base; unmatched junction bases: 8. The CDR3 DNA reads as TGTGCCAGCAGCCAAGAAAGGAAGACTAGCGGACGCACAGATACGCAGTATTTT. As protein: CASSQERKTSGRTDTQYF.

This clone was seen a single time. This chain connects TRBV7-2 to TRBJ1-4, with a tentative D call TRBD1 (6 bases). V lost 5 bases to trimming and J lost 0 bases, with 10 bases between them. The CDR3 covers 15 residues. Germline CDR1 reads SGHTA; CDR2 reads FQGNSA. As DNA, the CDR3 is TGTGCCAGCAGCAGGGGACACCCAACTAATGAAAAACTGTTTTTT. Its translation: CASSRGHPTNEKLFF.

The rearrangement joins TRBV14 to TRBJ1-3; no clear D gene. V was clipped by 4 bases and J by 0 bases, with 10 bases between them. Per the germline V gene, CDR1 is SGHDN and CDR2 is FVKESK. CDR3 length: 15 amino acids. The CDR3 region is CASSLLLSSGNTIYF. CDR3 DNA sequence: TGTGCCAGCAGCCTTTTACTCTCCTCTGGAAACACCATATATTTT. Based on the CDR3 plus reference TRBV14 and TRBJ1-3, the full variable domain is EAGVTQFPSHSVIEKGQTVTLRCDPISGHDNLYWYRRVMGKEIKFLLHFVKESKQDESGMPNNRFLAERTGGTYSTLKVQPAELEDSGVYFCASSLLLSSGNTIYFGEGSWLTVV.

The V and J genes are TRBV15 and TRBJ1-1, with a possible D match to TRBD1 (5 bases). The CDR3 covers 14 residues. Trimming removed 1 base from V and 5 bases from J, with 11 bases in between. The germline CDR1 and CDR2 sequences are LNHNV and YYDKDF (reference sequence). The CDR3: CATSRALGVTEAFF. Here the CDR3 DNA reads TGTGCCACCAGCAGAGCATTAGGGGTGACTGAAGCTTTCTTT. Combining the CDR3 with reference TRBV15 and TRBJ1-1 gives the whole variable domain DAMVIQNPRYQVTQFGKPVTLSCSQTLNHNVMYWYQQKSSQAPKLLFHYYDKDFNNEADTPDNFQSRRPNTSFCFLDIRSPGLGDTAMYLCATSRALGVTEAFFGQGTRLTVV.

The chain is built from TRBV9 and TRBJ2-7, with 9 bases identical to TRBD1. Per germline, CDR1 SGDLS and CDR2 YYNGEE. This CDR3 is 15 amino acids long. Losses at the gene ends were 0 bases for V and 5 bases for J; bases not matched to a gene: 6. CDR3 region: CASSVAPGTGNEQYF. The CDR3 DNA reads TGTGCCAGCAGCGTAGCCCCCGGGACAGGGAACGAGCAGTACTTC.

This chain joins TRBV11-2 and TRBJ2-3; 7 bases match TRBD2. Germline loops: CDR1 SGHAT, CDR2 FQNNGV. Trimming cost V 2 bases and J 2 bases; bases outside gene matches: 7. The CDR3 is 16 residues long. CDR3 in amino acids: CASSLFGGGITDTQYF. DNA of the CDR3: TGTGCCAGCAGCTTATTCGGCGGGGGTATCACAGATACGCAGTATTTT.

The chain combines TRBV6-2 or TRBV6-3 with TRBJ2-7; a possible D gene is TRBD1 (5 bases). This CDR3 spans 15 amino acids. The V end was cut by 2 bases, the J end by 6 bases, with 17 bases between. The germline gives CDR1 MNHEY, CDR2 SVGEGT. The CDR3 sequence is CASSYRQFAPVEQYF. CDR3 DNA sequence: TGTGCCAGCAGTTACCGACAGTTCGCACCTGTCGAGCAGTACTTC.

The rearrangement uses TRBV3-1 (or the pseudogene TRBV3-2) and TRBJ2-6, with a possible D match to TRBD1 (6 bases). This CDR3 has 17 amino acids. V shed 4 bases and J shed 3 bases, with 16 bases lying between them. Germline assignment: CDR1 LGHDT and CDR2 YNNKEL (reference sequence). The CDR3 is CASSPFTGTFGANVLTF. The CDR3 nucleotides read TGTGCCAGCAGCCCTTTCACGGGGACATTTGGGGCCAACGTCCTGACTTTC.

This clone appeared once. The chain's CDR3 is CASSYTGNTIYF. DNA of the CDR3: TGTGCCAGCAGCTACACTGGAAACACCATATATTTT. The rearrangement uses TRBV7-2 and TRBJ1-3; D is undetermined. This CDR3 has 12 residues. V was clipped by 4 bases and J by 2 bases, with 3 bases between them. Germline values: CDR1 SGHTA, CDR2 FQGNSA.

The genes are TRBV7-3 and TRBJ2-2; no definite D call. In germline, CDR1 is SGHTA, CDR2 FQGTGA. Between the trimmed V and J ends, which lost 2 bases and 4 bases, there was a span of 8 bases. The CDR3 is made up of 14 amino acids. The CDR3 loop is CASSLGVGTGELFF. CDR3 nucleotide sequence: TGTGCCAGCAGCTTAGGAGTGGGCACCGGGGAGCTGTTTTTT. The entire variable domain, with the rest obtained from reference TRBV7-3 and TRBJ2-2, is as follows: GAGVSQTPSNKVTEKGKYVELRCDPISGHTALYWYRQSLGQGPEFLIYFQGTGAADDSGLPNDRFFAVRPEGSVSTLKIQRTERGDSAVYLCASSLGVGTGELFFGEGSRLTVL.

As DNA, the CDR3 is TGTGCCAGCAGTGTGACAGGGGCGAACACCGGGGAGCTGTTTTTT. Protein product: CASSVTGANTGELFF. V is TRBV28 and J is TRBJ2-2; TRBD1 matches 8 bases. Germline V lookup: CDR1 MDHEN, CDR2 SYDVKM. The ends lost 5 bases at V and 0 bases at J; junction bases unmatched: 2. This CDR3 spans 15 amino acids.

This chain's CDR3 is CSVTGGKDPTNEKLFF. CDR3 nucleotide sequence: TGCAGCGTAACGGGGGGAAAAGACCCAACTAATGAAAAACTGTTTTTT. This sequence joins TRBV29-1 and TRBJ1-4, with a possible D match to TRBD1 (5 bases). This CDR3 spans 16 amino acids. V dropped 6 bases and J dropped 0 bases, with 17 bases sitting between them. Germline V gene data show CDR1 as SQVTM and CDR2 as ANQGSEA.

The genes are TRBV6-1 and TRBJ1-2; a weak D match, TRBD1 (5 bases). The V gene's germline CDR1 is MNHNS and CDR2 SASEGT. The CDR3 consists of 13 residues. Trimming pared 2 bases from V and 3 bases from J, leaving 7 bases between. The chain's CDR3 is CASSERGDYGYTF. The CDR3 DNA reads as TGTGCCAGCAGTGAACGGGGGGACTATGGCTACACCTTC.